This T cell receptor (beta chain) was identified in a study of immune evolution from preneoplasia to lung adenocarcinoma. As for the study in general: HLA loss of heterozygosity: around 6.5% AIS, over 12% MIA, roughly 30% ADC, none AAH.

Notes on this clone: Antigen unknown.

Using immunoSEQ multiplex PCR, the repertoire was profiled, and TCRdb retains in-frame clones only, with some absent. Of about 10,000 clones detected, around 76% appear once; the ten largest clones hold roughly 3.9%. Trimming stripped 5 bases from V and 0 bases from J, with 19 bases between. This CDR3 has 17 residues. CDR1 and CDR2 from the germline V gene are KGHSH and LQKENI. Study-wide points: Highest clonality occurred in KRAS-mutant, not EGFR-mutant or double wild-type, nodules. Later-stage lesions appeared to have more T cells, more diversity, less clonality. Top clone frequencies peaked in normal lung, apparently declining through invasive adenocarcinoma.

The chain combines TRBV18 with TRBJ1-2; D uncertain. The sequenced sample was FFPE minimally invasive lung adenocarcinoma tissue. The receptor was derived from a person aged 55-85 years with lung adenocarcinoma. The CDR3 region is CASSELAFSGANYGYTF. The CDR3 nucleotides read TGTGCCAGCTCAGAATTAGCGTTCTCCGGGGCTAACTATGGCTACACCTTC.